The 11 T cell receptor beta chains presented below share a single source sample, sequenced in a study of STAT5B mutations in CD4+ large granular lymphocyte leukemia. TCRdb's table, derived via immunoSEQ multiplex PCR, lists solely in-frame clones and lacks some. The profile covers about 34,000 clones, with about 74% appearing a single time and roughly 1% taken by the ten largest. Sequences were obtained from CD4+ T cells from blood buffy coats. These receptors were collected from a human donor in good health.

The V and J genes are TRBV7-9 and TRBJ2-3; weak D call: TRBD2 (5 bases). Per germline, CDR1 SEHNR and CDR2 FQNEAQ (reference sequence). Trimming shortened V by 0 bases and J by 6 bases, and 10 bases separated the two germline ends. This CDR3 has 14 amino acids. The CDR3 DNA sequence: TGTGCCAGCAGCTTAGCACTAGTCGCCGATACGCAGTATTTT. Amino acids: CASSLALVADTQYF.

This sequence joins TRBV6-1 and TRBJ1-1, with D tentatively TRBD1 (5 bases). The length of the CDR3 is 14 residues. The V gene's germline CDR1 is MNHNS and CDR2 SASEGT. The germline V and J ends were trimmed by 4 bases and 4 bases, with 13 bases remaining between them. The CDR3 reads CASSVRTSGTEAFF. In DNA form, the CDR3 reads TGTGCCAGCAGTGTCAGGACAAGCGGCACTGAAGCTTTCTTT.

The V and J genes are TRBV7-2 and TRBJ1-2; TRBD1 is a possible D gene (6 bases). CDR3 length: 14 residues. Germline assignment: CDR1 SGHTA and CDR2 FQGNSA. The germline V and J ends were trimmed by 5 bases and 8 bases, with 18 bases remaining between them. CDR3 bases: TGTGCCAGCAGCGTTGGGGGGGCGCTAGTAGGCTACACCTTC. Translating it yields CASSVGGALVGYTF.

This chain uses TRBV5-1 with TRBJ2-1; 9 bases agree with TRBD2. Germline CDR1 reads SGHRS; CDR2 reads YFSETQ. J lost 2 bases, V lost 3 bases, and 24 bases had no gene match. The CDR3 length is 22 residues. CDR3 nucleotides: TGCGCCAGCAGCTCTACCCCGGGGAGCGGGAGGTCAGCCCATCGACCCTACAATGAGCAGTTCTTC. It is translated as CASSSTPGSGRSAHRPYNEQFF.

In this sample, this clone turned up once. CDR3 in DNA: TGTGCCAGCAGCTTCCATGTCCAAAACGAGCAGTACGTC. Translating it yields CASSFHVQNEQYV. The chain employs TRBV5-5 and TRBJ2-7; D unresolved. Per the germline V gene, CDR1 is SGHKS and CDR2 is YYEKEE (reference sequence). Trimming took off 2 bases at V and 5 bases at J, with 11 bases between the two ends. The CDR3 covers 13 residues.

The J gene is TRBJ2-2, the V gene TRBV5-4, with TRBD1 matching 9 bases. The V gene's germline CDR1 is SGHNT and CDR2 YYREEE (reference sequence). This CDR3 has 16 amino acids. The V gene end was trimmed by 3 bases and the J gene end by 0 bases; junction bases not matched to a gene: 3. The CDR3 spells CASSWGQGSNTGELFF. For the CDR3, the DNA is TGTGCCAGCAGCTGGGGACAGGGATCGAACACCGGGGAGCTGTTTTTT. The whole variable domain, filled in from reference TRBV5-4 and TRBJ2-2, reads ETGVTQSPTHLIKTRGQQVTLRCSSQSGHNTVSWYQQALGQGPQFIFQYYREEENGRGNFPPRFSGLQFPNYSSELNVNALELDDSALYLCASSWGQGSNTGELFFGEGSRLTVL.

This chain links TRBV12-5 with TRBJ2-7; 8 bases fit TRBD1. Trimming at V came to 6 bases and at J to 3 bases, leaving 7 bases not matched to a gene. The CDR3 extends over 14 amino acids. CDR1 is LGHNT, CDR2 FRNRAP, per germline. The CDR3 nucleotides read TGTGCTAGTGGCCTCGGGACAGGAGACTACGAGCAGTACTTC. It codes for CASGLGTGDYEQYF.

V and J are TRBV2 and TRBJ2-1; tentatively, D is TRBD1 (6 bases). Between the trimmed V and J ends, which lost 2 bases and 6 bases, there was a span of 11 bases. Germline CDR1 SNHLY, CDR2 FYNNEI. CDR3 length equals 14 residues. CDR3 in amino acids: CASSENRVGNEQFF. The CDR3 nucleotides are TGTGCCAGCAGTGAAAACAGGGTGGGCAATGAGCAGTTCTTC.

The chain employs TRBV30 and TRBJ1-1, with D unresolved. CDR1 is GTSNPN, CDR2 SVGIG, per germline (reference sequence). Trimming took off 3 bases at V and 1 base at J, with 9 bases between the two ends. The CDR3 has 13 amino acids. The CDR3 is CAWRSQPNTEAFF. CDR3 nucleotides: TGTGCCTGGAGATCTCAACCGAACACTGAAGCTTTCTTT.

The chain joins TRBV18 to TRBJ1-1, with D perhaps matching TRBD1 (6 bases). V lost 5 bases to trimming and J lost 2 bases, with 12 bases between them. There are 14 residues in the CDR3. Germline values: CDR1 KGHSH, CDR2 LQKENI. The CDR3 spells CASSSGRGNTEAFF. CDR3 DNA sequence: TGTGCCAGCTCATCAGGCAGGGGAAACACTGAAGCTTTCTTT.

The V gene is TRBV9, the J gene TRBJ2-1; D gene unclear. The CDR3 consists of 12 residues. V lost 0 bases and J 6 bases, leaving 4 bases between the germline ends. Per the germline V gene, CDR1 is SGDLS and CDR2 is YYNGEE. The DNA for the CDR3 is TGTGCCAGCAGCGTAGGTATCAATGAGCAGTTCTTC. Its protein product is CASSVGINEQFF.